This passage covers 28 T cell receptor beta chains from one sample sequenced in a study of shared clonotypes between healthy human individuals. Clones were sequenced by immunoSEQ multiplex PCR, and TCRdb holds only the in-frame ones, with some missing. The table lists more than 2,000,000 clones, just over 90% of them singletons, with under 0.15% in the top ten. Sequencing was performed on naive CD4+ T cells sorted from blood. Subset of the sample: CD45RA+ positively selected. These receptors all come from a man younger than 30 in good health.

The CDR3 bases are TGTGCCAGCAGTTTCACCCCTCCACAGGGGAACCCTGGCTACACCTTC. This sequence encodes CASSFTPPQGNPGYTF. The V call is TRBV27, the J call TRBJ1-2; 7 positions agree with TRBD1. Germline V CDR1 and CDR2: MNHEY, SMNVEV (reference sequence). CDR3 length: 16 amino acids. V shed 3 bases, J shed 7 bases, and the junction held 14 bases outside the gene matches.

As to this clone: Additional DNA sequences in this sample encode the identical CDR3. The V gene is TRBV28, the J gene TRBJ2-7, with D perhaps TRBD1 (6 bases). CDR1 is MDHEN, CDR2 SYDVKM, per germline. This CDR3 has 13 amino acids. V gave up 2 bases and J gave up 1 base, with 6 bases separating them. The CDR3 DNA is TGTGCCAGCAGTTTAGGACAGTCCTACGAGCAGTACTTC. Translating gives CASSLGQSYEQYF.

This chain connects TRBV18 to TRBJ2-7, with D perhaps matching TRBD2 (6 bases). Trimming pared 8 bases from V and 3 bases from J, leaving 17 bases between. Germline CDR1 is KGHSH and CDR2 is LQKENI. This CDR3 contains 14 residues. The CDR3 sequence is CASLDMEGNYEQYF. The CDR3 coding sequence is TGTGCCAGCCTCGATATGGAGGGAAACTACGAGCAGTACTTC.

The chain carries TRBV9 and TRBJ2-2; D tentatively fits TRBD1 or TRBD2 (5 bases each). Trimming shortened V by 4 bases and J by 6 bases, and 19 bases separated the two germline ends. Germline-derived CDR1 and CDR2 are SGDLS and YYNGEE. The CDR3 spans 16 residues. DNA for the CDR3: TGTGCCAGCAGCCCCACCACGAGGGACCTCCCCGGGGAGCTGTTTTTT. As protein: CASSPTTRDLPGELFF.

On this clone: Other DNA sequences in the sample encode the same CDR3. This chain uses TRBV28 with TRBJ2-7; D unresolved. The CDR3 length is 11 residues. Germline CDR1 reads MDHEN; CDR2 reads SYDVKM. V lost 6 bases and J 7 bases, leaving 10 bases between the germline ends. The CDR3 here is CASSPGREQYF. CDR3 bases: TGTGCCAGCAGCCCCGGCCGTGAGCAGTACTTC.

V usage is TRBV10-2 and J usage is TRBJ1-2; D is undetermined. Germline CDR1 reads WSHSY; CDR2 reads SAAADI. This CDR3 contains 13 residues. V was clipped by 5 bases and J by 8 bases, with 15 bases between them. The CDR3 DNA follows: TGCGCCAGCAGTTTCATAGCCGGTGAGGGCTACACCTTC. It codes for CASSFIAGEGYTF.

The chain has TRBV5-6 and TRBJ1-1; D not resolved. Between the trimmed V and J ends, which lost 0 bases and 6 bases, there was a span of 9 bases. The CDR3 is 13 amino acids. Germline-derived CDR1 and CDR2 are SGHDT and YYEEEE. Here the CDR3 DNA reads TGTGCCAGCAGCTTGGCCAATGGCGCTGAAGCTTTCTTT. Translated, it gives CASSLANGAEAFF.

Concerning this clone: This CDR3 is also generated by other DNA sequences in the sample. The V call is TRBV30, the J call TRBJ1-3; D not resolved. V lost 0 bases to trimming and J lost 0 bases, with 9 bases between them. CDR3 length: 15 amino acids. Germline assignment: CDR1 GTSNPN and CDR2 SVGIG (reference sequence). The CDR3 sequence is CAWSVGGPSGNTIYF. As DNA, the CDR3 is TGTGCCTGGAGTGTAGGAGGTCCCTCTGGAAACACCATATATTTT.

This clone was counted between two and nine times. The CDR3 is CASSDRSTNQPQHF. The CDR3 coding sequence is TGTGCCAGCAGCGACAGGTCAACCAATCAGCCCCAGCATTTT. The rearrangement uses TRBV6-1 and TRBJ1-5; a weak D match, TRBD1 (6 bases). The CDR3 consists of 14 residues. Looked up from germline, CDR1 is MNHNS and CDR2 is SASEGT. V lost 6 bases, J lost 3 bases, and 12 bases lay in between.

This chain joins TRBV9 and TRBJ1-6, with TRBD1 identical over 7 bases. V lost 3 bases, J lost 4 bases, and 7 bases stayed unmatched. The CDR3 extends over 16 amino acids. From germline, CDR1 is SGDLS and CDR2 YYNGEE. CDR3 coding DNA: TGTGCCAGCAGCGGACACAGGGGCGATTATAATTCACCCCTCCACTTT. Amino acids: CASSGHRGDYNSPLHF.

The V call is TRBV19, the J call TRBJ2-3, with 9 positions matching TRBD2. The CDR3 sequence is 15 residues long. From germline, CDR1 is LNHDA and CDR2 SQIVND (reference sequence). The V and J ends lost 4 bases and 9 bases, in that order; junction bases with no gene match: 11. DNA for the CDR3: TGTGCCAGTAGTAAACCAGGGCTAGCGGGGAGCACGCAGTATTTT. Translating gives CASSKPGLAGSTQYF.

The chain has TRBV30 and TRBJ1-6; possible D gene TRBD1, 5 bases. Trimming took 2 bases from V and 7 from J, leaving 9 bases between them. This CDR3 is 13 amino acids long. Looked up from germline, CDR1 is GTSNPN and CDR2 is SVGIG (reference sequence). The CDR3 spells CAWSFPGNSPLHF. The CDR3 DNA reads TGTGCCTGGAGTTTTCCAGGGAATTCACCCCTCCACTTT.

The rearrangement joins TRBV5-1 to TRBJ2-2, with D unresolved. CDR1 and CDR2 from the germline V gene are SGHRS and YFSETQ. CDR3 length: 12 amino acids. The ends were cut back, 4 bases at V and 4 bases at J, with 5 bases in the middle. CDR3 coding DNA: TGCGCCAGCAGCCCCTTCACCGGGGAGCTGTTTTTT. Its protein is CASSPFTGELFF.

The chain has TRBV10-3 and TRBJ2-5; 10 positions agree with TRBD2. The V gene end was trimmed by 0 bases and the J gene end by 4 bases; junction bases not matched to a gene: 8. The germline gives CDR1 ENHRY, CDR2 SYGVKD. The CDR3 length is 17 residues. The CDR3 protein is CAISESVVAGGGETQYF. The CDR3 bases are TGTGCCATCAGTGAGTCGGTGGTAGCGGGAGGTGGAGAGACCCAGTACTTC.

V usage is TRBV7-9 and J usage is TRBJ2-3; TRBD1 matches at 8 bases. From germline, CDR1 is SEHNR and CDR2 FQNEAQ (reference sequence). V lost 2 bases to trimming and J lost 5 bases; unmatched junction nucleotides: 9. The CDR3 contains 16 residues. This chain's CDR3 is CASSLWGRGLGDTQYF. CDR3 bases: TGTGCCAGCAGCTTATGGGGCAGGGGGCTGGGAGATACGCAGTATTTT. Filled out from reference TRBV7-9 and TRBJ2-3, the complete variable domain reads DTGVSQNPRHKITKRGQNVTFRCDPISEHNRLYWYRQTLGQGPEFLTYFQNEAQLEKSRLLSDRFSAERPKGSFSTLEIQRTEQGDSAMYLCASSLWGRGLGDTQYFGPGTRLTVL.

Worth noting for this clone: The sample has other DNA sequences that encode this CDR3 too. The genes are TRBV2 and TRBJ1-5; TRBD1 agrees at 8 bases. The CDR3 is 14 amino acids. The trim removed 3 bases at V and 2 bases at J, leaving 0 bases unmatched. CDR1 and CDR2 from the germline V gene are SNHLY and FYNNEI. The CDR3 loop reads CASSEDRGNQPQHF. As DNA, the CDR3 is TGTGCCAGCAGTGAGGACAGGGGCAATCAGCCCCAGCATTTT. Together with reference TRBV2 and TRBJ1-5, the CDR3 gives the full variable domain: EPEVTQTPSHQVTQMGQEVILRCVPISNHLYFYWYRQILGQKVEFLVSFYNNEISEKSEIFDDQFSVERPDGSNFTLKIRSTKLEDSAMYFCASSEDRGNQPQHFGDGTRLSIL.

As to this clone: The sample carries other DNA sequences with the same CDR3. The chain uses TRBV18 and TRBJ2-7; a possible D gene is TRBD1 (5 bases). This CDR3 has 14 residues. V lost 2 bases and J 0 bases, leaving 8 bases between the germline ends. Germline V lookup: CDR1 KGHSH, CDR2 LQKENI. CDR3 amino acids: CASSPDRSSYEQYF. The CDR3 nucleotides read TGTGCCAGCTCACCAGACAGATCCTCCTACGAGCAGTACTTC.

The chain's CDR3 is CASSHNYARQGPNNEQFF. CDR3 bases: TGCGCCAGCAGTCACAATTACGCGCGACAGGGGCCCAACAATGAGCAGTTCTTC. The V call is TRBV4-1, the J call TRBJ2-1; 8 positions agree with TRBD1. Germline values: CDR1 MGHRA, CDR2 YSYEKL. Unmatched junction bases numbered 18, after V lost 6 bases and J lost 5 bases. The CDR3 is 18 residues long.

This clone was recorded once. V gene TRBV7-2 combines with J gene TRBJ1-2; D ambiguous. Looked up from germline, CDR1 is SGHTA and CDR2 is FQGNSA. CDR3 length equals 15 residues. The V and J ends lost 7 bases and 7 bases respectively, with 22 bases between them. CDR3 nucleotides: TGTGCCAGCACCTCTTGGGCAGGCCCCCGGGCTGGCTACACCTTC. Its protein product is CASTSWAGPRAGYTF.

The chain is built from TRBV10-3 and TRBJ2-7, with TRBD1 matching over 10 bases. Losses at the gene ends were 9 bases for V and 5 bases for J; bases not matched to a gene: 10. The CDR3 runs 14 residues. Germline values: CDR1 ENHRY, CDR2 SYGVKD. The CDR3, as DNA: TGTGCCATACGCCGGGACAGGGGATATGACGAGCAGTACTTC. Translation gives CAIRRDRGYDEQYF.

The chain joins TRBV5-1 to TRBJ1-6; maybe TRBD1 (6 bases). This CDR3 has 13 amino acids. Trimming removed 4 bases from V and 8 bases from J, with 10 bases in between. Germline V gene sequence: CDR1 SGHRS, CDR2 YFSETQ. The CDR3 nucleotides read TGCGCCAGCAGCGCAGGGGTCGATTCACCCCTCCACTTT. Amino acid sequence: CASSAGVDSPLHF.

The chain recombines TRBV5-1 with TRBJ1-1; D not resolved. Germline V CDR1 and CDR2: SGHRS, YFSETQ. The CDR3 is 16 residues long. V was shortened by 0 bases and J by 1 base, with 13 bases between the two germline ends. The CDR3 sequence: CASSLGNSRRNTEAFF. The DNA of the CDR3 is TGCGCCAGCAGCTTGGGCAATAGTAGGAGGAACACTGAAGCTTTCTTT.

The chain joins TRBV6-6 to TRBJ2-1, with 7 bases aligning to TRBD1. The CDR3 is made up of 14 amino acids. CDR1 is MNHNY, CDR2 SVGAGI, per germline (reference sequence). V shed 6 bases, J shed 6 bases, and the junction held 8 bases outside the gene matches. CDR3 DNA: TGTGCCAGCAGCCTGACAGGGCTGGGCAATGAGCAGTTCTTC. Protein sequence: CASSLTGLGNEQFF.

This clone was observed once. For the CDR3, the DNA is TGTGCCTGGAGCCTAAAGACTGAACAGGGCCACAATGAGCAGTTCTTC. Encoded protein: CAWSLKTEQGHNEQFF. The V gene is TRBV30, the J gene TRBJ2-1, with TRBD1 as a possible D gene (6 bases). Germline V gives CDR1 GTSNPN, CDR2 SVGIG (reference sequence). Trimming shortened V by 3 bases and J by 5 bases, and 20 bases separated the two germline ends. This CDR3 contains 16 residues.

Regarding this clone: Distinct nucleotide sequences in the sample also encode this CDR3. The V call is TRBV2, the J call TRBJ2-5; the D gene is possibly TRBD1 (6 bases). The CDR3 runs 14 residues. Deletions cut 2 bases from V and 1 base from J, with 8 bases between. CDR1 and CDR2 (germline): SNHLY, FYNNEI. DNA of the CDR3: TGTGCCAGCAGTGAACTACAGGGCCAAGAGACCCAGTACTTC. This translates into CASSELQGQETQYF.

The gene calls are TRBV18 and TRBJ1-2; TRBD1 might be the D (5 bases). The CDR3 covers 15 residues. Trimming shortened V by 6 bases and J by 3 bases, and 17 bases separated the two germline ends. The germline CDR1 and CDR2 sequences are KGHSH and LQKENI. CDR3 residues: CASSQLTGTDYGYTF. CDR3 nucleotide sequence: TGTGCCAGCTCGCAACTTACCGGGACGGACTATGGCTACACCTTC.

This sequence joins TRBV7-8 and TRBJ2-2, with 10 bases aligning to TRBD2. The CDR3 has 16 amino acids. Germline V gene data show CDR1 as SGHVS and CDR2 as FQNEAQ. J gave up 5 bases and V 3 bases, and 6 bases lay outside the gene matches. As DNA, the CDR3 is TGTGCCAGCAGCTTCAGCGGGGGGGCGTATACCGGGGAGCTGTTTTTT. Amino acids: CASSFSGGAYTGELFF. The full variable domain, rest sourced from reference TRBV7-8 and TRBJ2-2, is GAGVSQSPRYKVAKRGQDVALRCDPISGHVSLFWYQQALGQGPEFLTYFQNEAQLDKSGLPSDRFFAERPEGSVSTLKIQRTQQEDSAVYLCASSFSGGAYTGELFFGEGSRLTVL.

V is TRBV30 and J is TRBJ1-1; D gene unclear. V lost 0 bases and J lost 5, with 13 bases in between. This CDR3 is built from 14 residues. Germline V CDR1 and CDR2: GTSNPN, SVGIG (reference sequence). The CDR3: CAWSVRPPWTEAFF. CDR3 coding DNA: TGTGCCTGGAGTGTACGCCCACCGTGGACTGAAGCTTTCTTT.